This record covers a single TCR beta chain. Its antigen is unknown. The authors ran a second PCR of roughly 6 to 12 cycles using a sample-barcoded 5' primer and a J-beta primer mix. Using its own MiXCR run on the 5' RACE reads, TCRdb lists one record per CDR3 protein. The top ten clones hold approximately 3.7% of a sample with nearly 800,000 distinct CDR3 sequences, roughly 25% of them seen once. This sample stems from a study of blood T cells in healthy people across ages. Study in general: The template switching approach captured approximately one barcoded beta molecule for every two T cells.

Germline V gene lookup returns CDR1 SGHDN and CDR2 FVKESK. Losses at the gene ends were 4 bases for V and 9 bases for J; bases not matched to a gene: 8. CDR3 length: 14 residues. Study results and caveats: Diversity was higher, and naive CD4+ cells more numerous, in long-lived donors than in aged donors.

These data also formed part of another study, on T cells of mothers and their children. That source reports: Healthy Caucasian mothers, a few in number, and their six children were the donors. A second PCR was performed with the M1S primer. This primer added sample barcodes and 2-4 random nucleotides.

This rearrangement joins TRBV14 to TRBJ2-1; 8 bases are shared with TRBD2. Sequenced material: blood. This receptor was obtained from a boy aged 10-17 years in good health. The CDR3: CASSPPGLVVEQFF. CDR3 coding DNA: TGTGCCAGCAGCCCCCCGGGACTAGTTGTTGAGCAGTTCTTC.